This record covers a single T cell receptor (beta chain). Its antigen is unidentified. Vbeta (60) and Jbeta (13) primers were used in the PCR. Using immunoSEQ multiplex PCR, the repertoire was profiled, and TCRdb retains in-frame clones only, with some absent. The sample lists about 170,000 clones; 60% to 85% were seen once. The data are from a study of cytomegalovirus exposure and HLA in healthy donors. Broader study findings: Presence/absence analyses assumed roughly uniform sequencing depth across donors. Follow-up analysis later connected one missense variant in DCLRE1C with trimming of TCR beta V- and J-genes. For most TCR beta V segments, an earlier analysis put the productive rate at about 87% or about 30% of the time.

Sequencing input: PBMCs. The origin of this receptor is a woman between 50 and 59 years old in good health and CMV-seropositive.

CDR3: CASSLTGPGNTIYF. The CDR3 region has the DNA TGTGCCAGCAGTTTAACAGGGCCTGGAAACACCATATATTTT. The chain combines TRBV6-6 with TRBJ1-3; tentatively, D is TRBD1 (6 bases). Germline CDR1 and CDR2: MNHNY and SVGAGI (reference sequence). V lost 4 bases, J lost 2 bases, and 9 bases lay in between. There are 14 residues in the CDR3.